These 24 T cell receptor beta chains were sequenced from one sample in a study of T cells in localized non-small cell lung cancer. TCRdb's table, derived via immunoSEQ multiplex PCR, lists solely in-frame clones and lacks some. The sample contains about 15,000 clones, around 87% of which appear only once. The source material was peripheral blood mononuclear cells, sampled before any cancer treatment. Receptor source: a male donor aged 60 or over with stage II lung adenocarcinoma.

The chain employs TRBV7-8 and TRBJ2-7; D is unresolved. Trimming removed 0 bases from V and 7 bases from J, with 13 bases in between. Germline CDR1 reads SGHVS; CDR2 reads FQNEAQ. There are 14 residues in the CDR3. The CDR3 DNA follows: TGTGCCAGCAGCTTAGCTGGTCTACTTGAAGAGCAGTACTTC. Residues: CASSLAGLLEEQYF.

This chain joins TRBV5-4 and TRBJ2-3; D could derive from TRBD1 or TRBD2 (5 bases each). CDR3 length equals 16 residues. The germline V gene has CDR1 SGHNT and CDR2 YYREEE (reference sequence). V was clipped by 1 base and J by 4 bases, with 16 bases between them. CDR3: CASSLIRGEGPDTQYF. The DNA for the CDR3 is TGTGCCAGCAGCTTGATTCGCGGAGAGGGGCCAGATACGCAGTATTTT. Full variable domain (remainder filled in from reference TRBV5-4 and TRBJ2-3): ETGVTQSPTHLIKTRGQQVTLRCSSQSGHNTVSWYQQALGQGPQFIFQYYREEENGRGNFPPRFSGLQFPNYSSELNVNALELDDSALYLCASSLIRGEGPDTQYFGPGTRLTVL.

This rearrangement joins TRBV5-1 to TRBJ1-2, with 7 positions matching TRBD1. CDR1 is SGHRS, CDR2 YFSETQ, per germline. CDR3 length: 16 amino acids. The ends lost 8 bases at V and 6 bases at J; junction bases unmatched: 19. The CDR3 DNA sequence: TGCGCCAGTTCGACAGGGTGGGCCGGGGGCCAGCATGGCTACACCTTC. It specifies CASSTGWAGGQHGYTF.

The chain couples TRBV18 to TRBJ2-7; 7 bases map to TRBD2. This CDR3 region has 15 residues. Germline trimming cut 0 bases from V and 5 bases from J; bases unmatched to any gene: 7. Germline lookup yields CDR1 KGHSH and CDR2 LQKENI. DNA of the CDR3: TGTGCCAGCTCACCACCGACGGGAGGATCCCACGAGCAGTACTTC. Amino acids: CASSPPTGGSHEQYF.

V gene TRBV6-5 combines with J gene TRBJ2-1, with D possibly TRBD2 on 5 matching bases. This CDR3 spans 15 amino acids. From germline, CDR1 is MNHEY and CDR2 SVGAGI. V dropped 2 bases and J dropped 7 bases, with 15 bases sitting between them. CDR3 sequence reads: CASSYEGRERNEQFF. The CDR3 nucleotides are TGTGCCAGCAGTTACGAAGGAAGGGAGAGGAATGAGCAGTTCTTC.

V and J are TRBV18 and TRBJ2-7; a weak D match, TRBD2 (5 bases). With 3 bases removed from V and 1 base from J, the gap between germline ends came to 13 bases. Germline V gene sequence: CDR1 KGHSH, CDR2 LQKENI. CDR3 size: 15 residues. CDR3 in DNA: TGTGCCAGCTCACCTATCCCGGGAAGTTCCTACGAGCAGTACTTC. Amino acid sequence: CASSPIPGSSYEQYF. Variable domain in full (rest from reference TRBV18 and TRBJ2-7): NAGVMQNPRHLVRRRGQEARLRCSPMKGHSHVYWYRQLPEEGLKFMVYLQKENIIDESGMPKERFSAEFPKEGPSILRIQQVVRGDSAAYFCASSPIPGSSYEQYFGPGTRLTVT.

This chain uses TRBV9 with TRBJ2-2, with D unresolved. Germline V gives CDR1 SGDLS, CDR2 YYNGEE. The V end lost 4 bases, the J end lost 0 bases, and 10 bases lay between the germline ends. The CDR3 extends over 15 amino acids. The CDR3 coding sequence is TGTGCCAGCAGCCCCTTAGGCTCGAACACCGGGGAGCTGTTTTTT. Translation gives CASSPLGSNTGELFF. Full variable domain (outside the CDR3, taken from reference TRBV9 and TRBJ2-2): DSGVTQTPKHLITATGQRVTLRCSPRSGDLSVYWYQQSLDQGLQFLIQYYNGEERAKGNILERFSAQQFPDLHSELNLSSLELGDSALYFCASSPLGSNTGELFFGEGSRLTVL.

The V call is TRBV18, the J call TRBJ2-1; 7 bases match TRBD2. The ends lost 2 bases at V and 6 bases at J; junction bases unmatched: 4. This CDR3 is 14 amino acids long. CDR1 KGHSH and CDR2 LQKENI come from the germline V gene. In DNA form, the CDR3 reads TGTGCCAGCTCACCAAAGGCTAGCGGCAATGAGCAGTTCTTC. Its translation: CASSPKASGNEQFF.

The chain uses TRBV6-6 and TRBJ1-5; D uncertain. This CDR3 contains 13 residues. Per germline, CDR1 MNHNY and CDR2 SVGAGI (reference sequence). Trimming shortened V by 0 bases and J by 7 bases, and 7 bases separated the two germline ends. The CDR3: CASSYSFSQPQHF. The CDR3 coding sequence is TGTGCCAGCAGTTACTCGTTTAGCCAGCCCCAGCATTTT.

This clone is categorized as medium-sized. In DNA form, the CDR3 reads TGTGCCTGGAGTCGCCCCCCAAGCACTGAAGCTTTCTTT. This codes for CAWSRPPSTEAFF. The rearrangement links TRBV30 to TRBJ1-1; D remains unclear. The CDR3 has 13 residues. With 2 bases removed from V and 4 bases from J, the gap between germline ends came to 11 bases. Per germline, CDR1 GTSNPN and CDR2 SVGIG (reference sequence).

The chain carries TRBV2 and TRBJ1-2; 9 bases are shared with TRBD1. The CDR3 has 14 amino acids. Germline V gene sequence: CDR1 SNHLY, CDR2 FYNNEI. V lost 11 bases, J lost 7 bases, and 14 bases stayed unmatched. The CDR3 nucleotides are TGTGCCGCCGAAGGGGGGACAGGGACCCGTGGCTACACCTTC. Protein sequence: CAAEGGTGTRGYTF.

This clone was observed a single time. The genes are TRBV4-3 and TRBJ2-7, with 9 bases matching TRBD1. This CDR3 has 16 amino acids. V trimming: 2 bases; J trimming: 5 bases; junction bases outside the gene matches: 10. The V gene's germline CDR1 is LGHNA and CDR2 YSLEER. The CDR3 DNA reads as TGCGCCAGCAGCCAAAGCAACAGGGGGCCAACCCACGAGCAGTACTTC. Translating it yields CASSQSNRGPTHEQYF.

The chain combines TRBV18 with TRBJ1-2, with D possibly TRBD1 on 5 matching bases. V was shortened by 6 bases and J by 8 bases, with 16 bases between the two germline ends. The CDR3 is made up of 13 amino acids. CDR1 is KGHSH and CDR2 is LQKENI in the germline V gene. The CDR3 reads CASSPGLGEGYTF. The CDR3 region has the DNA TGTGCCAGCTCTCCGGGCTTGGGGGAAGGCTACACCTTC.

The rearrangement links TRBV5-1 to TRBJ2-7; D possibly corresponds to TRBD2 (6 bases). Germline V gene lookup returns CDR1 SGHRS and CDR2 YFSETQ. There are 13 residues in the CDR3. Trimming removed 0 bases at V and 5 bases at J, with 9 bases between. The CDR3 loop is CASSLAGANEQYF. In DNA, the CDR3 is TGCGCCAGCAGCTTGGCGGGAGCGAACGAGCAGTACTTC.

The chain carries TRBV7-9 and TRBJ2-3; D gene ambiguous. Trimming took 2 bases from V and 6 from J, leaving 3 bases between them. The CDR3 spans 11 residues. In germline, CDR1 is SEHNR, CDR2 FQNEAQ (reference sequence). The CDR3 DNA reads TGTGCCAGCAGCTTAACGGATACGCAGTATTTT. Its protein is CASSLTDTQYF. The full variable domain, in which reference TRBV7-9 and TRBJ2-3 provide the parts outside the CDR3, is DTGVSQNPRHKITKRGQNVTFRCDPISEHNRLYWYRQTLGQGPEFLTYFQNEAQLEKSRLLSDRFSAERPKGSFSTLEIQRTEQGDSAMYLCASSLTDTQYFGPGTRLTVL.

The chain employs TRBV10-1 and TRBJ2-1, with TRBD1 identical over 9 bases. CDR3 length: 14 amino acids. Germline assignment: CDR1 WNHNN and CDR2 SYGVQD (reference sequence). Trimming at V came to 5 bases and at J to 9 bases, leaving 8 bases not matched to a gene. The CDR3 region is CASSPRDRDGEQFF. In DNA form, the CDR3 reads TGCGCCAGCAGTCCCAGGGACAGGGACGGTGAGCAGTTCTTC.

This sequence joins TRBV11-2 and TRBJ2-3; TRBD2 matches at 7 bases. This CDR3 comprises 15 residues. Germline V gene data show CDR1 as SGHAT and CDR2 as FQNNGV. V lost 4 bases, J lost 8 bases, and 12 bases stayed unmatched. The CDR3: CASSSVGLDVTTQYF. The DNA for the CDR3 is TGTGCCAGCAGCTCTGTTGGACTAGATGTGACTACGCAGTATTTT. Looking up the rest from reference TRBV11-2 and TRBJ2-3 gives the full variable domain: EAGVAQSPRYKIIEKRQSVAFWCNPISGHATLYWYQQILGQGPKLLIQFQNNGVVDDSQLPKDRFSAERLKGVDSTLKIQPAKLEDSAVYLCASSSVGLDVTTQYFGPGTRLTVL.

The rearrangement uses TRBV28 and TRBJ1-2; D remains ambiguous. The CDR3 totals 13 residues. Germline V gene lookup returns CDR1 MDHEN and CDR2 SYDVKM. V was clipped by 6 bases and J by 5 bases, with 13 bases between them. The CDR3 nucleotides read TGTGCCAGCAGATCCCCCGGCCGATATGGCTACACCTTC. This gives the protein CASRSPGRYGYTF.

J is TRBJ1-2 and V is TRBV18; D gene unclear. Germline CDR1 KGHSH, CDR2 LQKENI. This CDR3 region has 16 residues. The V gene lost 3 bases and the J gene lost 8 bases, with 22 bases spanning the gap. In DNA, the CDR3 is TGTGCCAGCTCACCCCAGGTGGACTCCACCTCAGGAGGCTACACCTTC. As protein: CASSPQVDSTSGGYTF.

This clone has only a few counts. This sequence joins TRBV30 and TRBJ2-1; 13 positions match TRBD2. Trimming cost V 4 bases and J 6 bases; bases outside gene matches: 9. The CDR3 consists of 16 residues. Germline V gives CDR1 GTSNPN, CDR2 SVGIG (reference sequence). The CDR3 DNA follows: TGTGCCTGGATCCCCGGACTAGCGGGAGCACCCAATGAGCAGTTCTTC. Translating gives CAWIPGLAGAPNEQFF.

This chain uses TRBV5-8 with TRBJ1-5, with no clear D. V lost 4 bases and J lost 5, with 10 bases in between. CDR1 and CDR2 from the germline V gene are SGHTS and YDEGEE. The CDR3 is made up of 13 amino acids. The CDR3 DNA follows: TGTGCCAGCAGCAGCCAACCCCATCAGCCCCAGCATTTT. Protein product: CASSSQPHQPQHF. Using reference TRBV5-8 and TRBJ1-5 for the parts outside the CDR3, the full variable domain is EAGVTQSPTHLIKTRGQQATLRCSPISGHTSVYWYQQALGLGLQFLLWYDEGEERNRGNFPPRFSGRQFPNYSSELNVNALELEDSALYLCASSSQPHQPQHFGDGTRLSIL.

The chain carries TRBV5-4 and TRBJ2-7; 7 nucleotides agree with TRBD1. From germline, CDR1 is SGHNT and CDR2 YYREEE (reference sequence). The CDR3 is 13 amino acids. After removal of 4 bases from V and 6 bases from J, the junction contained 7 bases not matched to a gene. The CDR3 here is CASSGTALGEQYF. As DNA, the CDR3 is TGTGCCAGCAGCGGGACAGCTCTGGGCGAGCAGTACTTC.

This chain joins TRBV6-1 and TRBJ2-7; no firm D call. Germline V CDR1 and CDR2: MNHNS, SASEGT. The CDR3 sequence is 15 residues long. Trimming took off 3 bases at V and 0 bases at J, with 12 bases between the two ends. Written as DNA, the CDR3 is TGTGCCAGCAGTGACATGTCCTCCGCCTCCTACGAGCAGTACTTC. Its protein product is CASSDMSSASYEQYF.

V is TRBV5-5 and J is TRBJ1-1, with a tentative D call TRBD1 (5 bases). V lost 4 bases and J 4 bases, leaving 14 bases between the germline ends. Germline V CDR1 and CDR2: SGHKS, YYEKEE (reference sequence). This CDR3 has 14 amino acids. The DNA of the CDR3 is TGTGCCAGCAGCCCCCTTTTGGGGGGCACTGAAGCTTTCTTT. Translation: CASSPLLGGTEAFF.